One and the same sample provided the 10 T cell receptor beta chains below, sequenced in a study of blood T cell repertoires in COVID-19. Clones were sequenced by immunoSEQ multiplex PCR, and TCRdb holds only the in-frame ones, with some missing. This table holds 96,000 or so clones, about 90% found once. What was sequenced was peripheral blood. All receptors come from a human donor with COVID-19, enrolled during active disease. The donor label of this sample is uncertain.

This chain connects TRBV14 to TRBJ1-1, with D possibly matching TRBD1 (5 bases). V gave up 0 bases and J gave up 6 bases, with 11 bases separating them. The CDR3 has 14 residues. CDR1 SGHDN and CDR2 FVKESK come from the germline V gene. CDR3 loop: CASSQERGRAEAFF. For the CDR3, the DNA is TGTGCCAGCAGCCAAGAAAGGGGCCGTGCTGAAGCTTTCTTT.

V usage is TRBV11-3 and J usage is TRBJ2-7; 9 bases map to TRBD1. CDR1 and CDR2 (germline): SGHNT, YENEEA. The V and J ends lost 5 bases and 4 bases, in that order; junction bases with no gene match: 6. The CDR3 has 14 residues. The CDR3 nucleotides are TGTGCCAGCAGCACGACAGGGGGTAGTTACGAGCAGTACTTC. Translation gives CASSTTGGSYEQYF.

CDR3 sequence: CASSESQTGTGYNSPLHF. CDR3 in DNA: TGTGCCAGCTCAGAAAGCCAAACGGGGACAGGCTATAATTCACCCCTCCACTTT. The V and J genes are TRBV18 and TRBJ1-6; TRBD1 matches at 8 bases. Looked up from germline, CDR1 is KGHSH and CDR2 is LQKENI. This CDR3 contains 18 residues. Trimming removed 5 bases from V and 3 bases from J; junction bases left unmatched: 12.

This clone was seen only once. The V and J genes are TRBV6-5 and TRBJ2-2, with TRBD1 matching 7 bases. Losses at the gene ends were 8 bases for V and 4 bases for J; bases not matched to a gene: 10. CDR1 and CDR2 (germline): MNHEY, SVGAGI. This CDR3 is built from 15 residues. This CDR3 reads CASPTGSHGTGELFF. CDR3 DNA: TGTGCCAGCCCGACAGGGTCCCATGGCACCGGGGAGCTGTTTTTT.

This clone has a single count. The chain is built from TRBV29-1 and TRBJ2-5; TRBD1 matches 9 bases. The ends lost 5 bases at V and 5 bases at J; junction bases unmatched: 6. The CDR3 is 13 residues long. CDR1 and CDR2 from the germline V gene are SQVTM and ANQGSEA. The CDR3 region has the DNA TGCAGCGTTTCCACAGGGGGCGGCGAGACCCAGTACTTC. Encoded protein: CSVSTGGGETQYF.

The V gene is TRBV27, the J gene TRBJ2-3, with a possible D match to TRBD1 (6 bases). Germline-derived CDR1 and CDR2 are MNHEY and SMNVEV (reference sequence). Trimming took off 4 bases at V and 2 bases at J, with 19 bases between the two ends. This CDR3 spans 17 amino acids. The CDR3 reads CASSSYRVRADTDTQYF. The CDR3 nucleotides are TGTGCCAGCAGTTCCTACAGGGTTCGGGCGGACACAGATACGCAGTATTTT.

The chain couples TRBV5-1 to TRBJ1-4, with 9 bases identical to TRBD1. In germline, CDR1 is SGHRS, CDR2 YFSETQ. V was clipped by 4 bases and J by 4 bases; unmatched bases: 8. This CDR3 comprises 16 residues. DNA for the CDR3: TGCGCCAGCAGCCCTACAGGACAGGGGAATAATGAAAAACTGTTTTTT. This encodes CASSPTGQGNNEKLFF.

The chain links TRBV6-5 to TRBJ2-3, with 7 bases that match TRBD1. With V trimmed by 11 bases and J by 4 bases, 9 bases remained unmatched. The CDR3 runs 13 residues. The germline V gene encodes CDR1 MNHEY and CDR2 SVGAGI. The chain's CDR3 is CAGGQFWADTQYF. The CDR3 DNA is TGTGCCGGGGGACAGTTTTGGGCAGATACGCAGTATTTT.

The gene calls are TRBV7-3 and TRBJ2-1, with 13 bases aligning to TRBD2. V lost 5 bases and J lost 12; bases outside the gene matches: 10. Germline lookup yields CDR1 SGHTA and CDR2 FQGTGA. The CDR3 covers 15 residues. CDR3 nucleotide sequence: TGTGCCAGCAGCGCCGGGACTAGCGGGACGACTCGGCAGTTCTTC. This translates into CASSAGTSGTTRQFF.

The J gene is TRBJ2-3, the V gene TRBV27; D gene unclear. The CDR3 runs 15 residues. Trimming removed 3 bases at V and 1 base at J, with 11 bases between. From germline, CDR1 is MNHEY and CDR2 SMNVEV (reference sequence). DNA for the CDR3: TGTGCCAGCAGTTTTATGGTAGCAGGCACAGATACGCAGTATTTT. Translating gives CASSFMVAGTDTQYF.